Listed here is a single TCR beta chain. What it binds is unknown. This CDR3 has 15 residues. The ends were cut back, 0 bases at V and 5 bases at J, with 14 bases in the middle. CDR1 and CDR2 from the germline V gene are SGHRS and YFSETQ. These data originate in a study of CD4+ T cells in melanoma. The study's findings and limits: Neoantigen-specific CD4+ T cells in melanoma reportedly had diverse differentiation states. A reported correlation linked neoantigen-specific CD4+ T cells to CD8+, macrophage and B cell function.

The method was immunoSEQ multiplex PCR; TCRdb's version includes in-frame clones alone and lacks a portion of them. The repertoire has about 140,000 clones, 80% to 95% of them found once; the top ten carry approximately 1.4%. V usage is TRBV5-1 and J usage is TRBJ1-2, with D possibly TRBD1 on 5 matching bases. The TCR was taken from a human donor with melanoma. CDR3 nucleotide sequence: TGCGCCAGCAGCTTGGACGGGACGGCAGATTATGGCTACACCTTC. The encoded protein is CASSLDGTADYGYTF.